This T cell receptor beta chain was sequenced during a study of cytomegalovirus exposure and HLA in healthy donors. Findings of the study overall: HLA alleles were associated with fewer than 20,000 TCR beta sequences in a later analysis at 0.05 false discovery rate. Judged likely to be a sequencing artifact was a cluster of highly shared sequence variants. Generally TCR sequences proved uncommon, though certain public TCRs appeared in numerous donors.

Trimming at V came to 4 bases and at J to 3 bases, leaving 4 bases not matched to a gene. The germline V gene encodes CDR1 SGHDT and CDR2 YYEEEE. The CDR3 totals 14 residues. Concerning this clone itself: What it binds is unknown.

The PCR made use of 60 Vbeta and 13 Jbeta primers. Generated by immunoSEQ multiplex PCR, the TCRdb table keeps only in-frame clones and is missing some. The sample has around 170,000 clones, more than 80% seen once; the top ten hold over 2.5%. As for the donors, each was a healthy bone marrow donor. The clonotype was recovered from a woman in her forties or fifties in good health and CMV-seropositive. The chain joins TRBV5-6 to TRBJ1-1, with TRBD1 matching over 9 bases. The sequenced sample was PBMCs. The CDR3 bases are TGTGCCAGCAGCCTCCGGGACAGGGACACTGAAGCTTTCTTT. It yields the protein CASSLRDRDTEAFF. The full variable domain, its missing parts supplied by reference TRBV5-6 and TRBJ1-1, is DAGVTQSPTHLIKTRGQQVTLRCSPKSGHDTVSWYQQALGQGPQFIFQYYEEEERQRGNFPDRFSGHQFPNYSSELNVNALLLGDSALYLCASSLRDRDTEAFFGQGTRLTVV.